The text below deals with one T cell receptor beta chain. TCRdb itself ran the 5' RACE reads through MiXCR, one entry per CDR3 protein. This sample has more than 350,000 distinct CDR3 sequences; more than 20% occur once, and the top ten carry around 13%. This record comes from a study of T-cell memory formation after mild COVID-19. Trimming took 2 bases from V and 2 from J; bases not matched to a gene: 7. Germline loops: CDR1 SGHVS, CDR2 FQNEAQ. The CDR3 contains 18 residues. The chain couples TRBV7-8 to TRBJ2-5, with TRBD2 matching over 14 bases. The sequencing input was PBMCs or a T cell subset sorted from them (not recorded which). This TCR derives from an adult woman who had mild COVID-19 (a few samples of this study predate the infection). Cell type and time point are not known. The CDR3 DNA sequence: TGTGCCAGCAGCTTACGCTGGACTAGCGGGGGGCGGCAAGAGACCCAGTACTTC. Translation: CASSLRWTSGGRQETQYF.